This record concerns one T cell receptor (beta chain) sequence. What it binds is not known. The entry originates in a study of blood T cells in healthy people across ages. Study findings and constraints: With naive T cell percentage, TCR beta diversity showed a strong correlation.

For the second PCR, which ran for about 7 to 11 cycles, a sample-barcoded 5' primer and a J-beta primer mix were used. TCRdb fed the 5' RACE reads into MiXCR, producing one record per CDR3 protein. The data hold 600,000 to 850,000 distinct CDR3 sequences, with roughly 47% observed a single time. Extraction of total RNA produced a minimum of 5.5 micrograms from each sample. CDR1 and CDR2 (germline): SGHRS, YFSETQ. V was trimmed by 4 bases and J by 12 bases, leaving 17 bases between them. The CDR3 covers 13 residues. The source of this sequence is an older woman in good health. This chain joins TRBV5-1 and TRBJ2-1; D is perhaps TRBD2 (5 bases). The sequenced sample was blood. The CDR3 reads CASSMEAKSGQFF. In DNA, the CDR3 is TGCGCCAGCAGCATGGAGGCTAAATCCGGGCAGTTCTTC.